This entry lists 4 T cell receptor beta chains sequenced from one sample in a study of patients and donors after allogeneic stem cell transplantation. MiXCR, run by TCRdb on the RT-PCR reads, gives a single entry per CDR3 protein. The sample yields 45,000 to 65,000 distinct CDR3 sequences, about an eighth seen once. Sample: blood, either unsorted or a sorted T cell fraction (not recorded which). These receptor sequences come from a human donor who was either an allogeneic HSCT recipient or a stem cell or donor lymphocyte infusion donor (not recorded which). It is not recorded whose cells these are; they may come from a transplant donor.

This clonotype was seen more than once but under ten times. The chain combines TRBV27 with TRBJ2-7; D unclear. CDR3 size: 15 residues. V was trimmed by 2 bases and J by 1 base, leaving 12 bases between them. Looked up from germline, CDR1 is MNHEY and CDR2 is SMNVEV (reference sequence). The CDR3 nucleotides are TGTGCCAGCAGTTTAAGGCCAACAGATTCCTACGAGCAGTACTTC. Translation: CASSLRPTDSYEQYF.

This clonotype came up many times. V and J are TRBV7-6 and TRBJ1-1; TRBD1 might be the D (6 bases). The CDR3 loop spans 14 amino acids. V gave up 3 bases and J gave up 3 bases, with 11 bases separating them. The V gene's germline CDR1 is SGHVS and CDR2 FNYEAQ. This chain's CDR3 is CASSFGGEDTEAFF. The CDR3 coding sequence is TGTGCCAGCAGCTTCGGGGGCGAGGACACTGAAGCTTTCTTT.

This clonotype was detected only a few times. J is TRBJ2-3 and V is TRBV27; 9 nucleotides align to TRBD2. The CDR3 has 17 amino acids. V dropped 2 bases and J dropped 6; count of bases not matched to a gene: 12. Germline-derived CDR1 and CDR2 are MNHEY and SMNVEV (reference sequence). CDR3 amino acids: CASSLPVLAGRRDTQYF. DNA for the CDR3: TGTGCCAGCAGTTTACCCGTGCTAGCGGGGAGGAGGGATACGCAGTATTTT.

This chain uses TRBV20-1 with TRBJ2-7; D is uncertain. From germline, CDR1 is DFQATT and CDR2 SNEGSKA (reference sequence). Trimming cost V 0 bases and J 2 bases, with 11 bases left between them. The CDR3 is 14 amino acids. CDR3 sequence: CSAREARNPYEQYF. CDR3 in DNA: TGCAGTGCTAGAGAAGCGAGAAACCCCTACGAGCAGTACTTC.